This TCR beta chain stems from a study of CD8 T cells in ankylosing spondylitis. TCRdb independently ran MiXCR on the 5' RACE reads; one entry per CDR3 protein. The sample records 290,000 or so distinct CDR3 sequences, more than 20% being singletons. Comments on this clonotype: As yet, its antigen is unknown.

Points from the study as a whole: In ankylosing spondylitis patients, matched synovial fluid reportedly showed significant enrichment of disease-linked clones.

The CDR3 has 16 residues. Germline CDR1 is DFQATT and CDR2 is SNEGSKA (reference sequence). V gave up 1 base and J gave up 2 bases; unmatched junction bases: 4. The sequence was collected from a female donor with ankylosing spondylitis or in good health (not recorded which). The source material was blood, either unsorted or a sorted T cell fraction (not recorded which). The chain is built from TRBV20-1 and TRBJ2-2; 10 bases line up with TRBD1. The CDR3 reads CSARGWDRGNTGELFF. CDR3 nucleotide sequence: TGCAGTGCTAGAGGGTGGGACAGGGGAAACACCGGGGAGCTGTTTTTT.